This section outlines one T cell receptor beta chain sequence together with its context. Its specificity is unknown. This CDR3 has 15 residues. Per the germline V gene, CDR1 is SGHVS and CDR2 is FNYEAQ. V trimming: 6 bases; J trimming: 1 base; junction bases outside the gene matches: 8. Time point of the sample: blood from clinic visit 5 months post-surgery; TSC patient then seizure free. Surgery cases with the highest brain T cell transcript signatures were chosen for sequencing. Pre-surgery treatment included at least one anti-epileptic drug. The data are from a study of brain T cells in children with intractable seizures. Regarding the study as a whole: HCMV serostatus was not known, and viral specificity came from CDR3 similarity only.

The data were produced by immunoSEQ multiplex PCR, yet TCRdb's version contains in-frame clones alone and is incomplete. The sample includes 300,000 to 400,000 clones, approximately 93% of them seen just once. The TCR was taken from a boy in the first two years of life with tuberous sclerosis and intractable seizures. This specimen consisted of peripheral blood, obtained approximately 5 months after surgery. The chain is built from TRBV7-6 and TRBJ1-1; 7 bases match TRBD1. The CDR3 region is CASRAGQAANTEAFF. The CDR3 coding sequence is TGTGCCAGCAGGGCCGGACAGGCGGCGAACACTGAAGCTTTCTTT. Drawing the rest from reference TRBV7-6 and TRBJ1-1, the complete variable domain is GAGVSQSPRYKVTKRGQDVALRCDPISGHVSLYWYRQALGQGPEFLTYFNYEAQQDKSGLPNDRFSAERPEGSISTLTIQRTEQRDSAMYRCASRAGQAANTEAFFGQGTRLTVV.